What follows describes a single T cell receptor (beta chain). TCRdb's table, derived via immunoSEQ multiplex PCR, lists solely in-frame clones and lacks some. The table includes more than 90,000 clones, over 90% detected once. These data come from a study of technical replicates of blood from several donors. After removal of 5 bases from V and 0 bases from J, the junction contained 4 bases not matched to a gene. The CDR3 has 15 amino acids. Germline V gene data show CDR1 as MNHEY and CDR2 as SVGAGI. The sequencing sample was made of T cells isolated from PBMCs. The receptor comes from a human donor in good health. The rearrangement links TRBV6-5 to TRBJ2-3; 8 bases align to TRBD2. Here the CDR3 reads CASSLLAASTDTQYF. The CDR3 region has the DNA TGTGCCAGCAGTCTACTAGCGGCAAGCACAGATACGCAGTATTTT.